The present TCR beta chain was sequenced within a study of T cells after yellow fever vaccination. Study summary: For low cell numbers, libraries were made with SMART-Seq v4 Ultra Low Input.

This CDR3 comprises 20 residues. Germline V gives CDR1 SGHRS, CDR2 YFSETQ. Trimming removed 3 bases from V and 1 base from J; junction bases left unmatched: 13. One entry per CDR3 protein, called by TCRdb with MiXCR from the 5' RACE reads. This sample has hundreds of thousands of distinct CDR3 sequences, with roughly 12% found just once. Study results and caveats: Weaker, the secondary response peaked sooner, at day 5 versus 15.

Points on this clonotype: Antigen specificity is unknown.

This TCR was recovered from a young man who received the YFV17D yellow fever vaccine. The chain carries TRBV5-1 and TRBJ2-5; 15 bases are shared with TRBD2. The sample in question was PBMCs, obtained on the day of the yellow fever booster vaccination. The CDR3: CASSSRRGLAGGGGQETQYF. The CDR3 DNA reads as TGCGCCAGCAGCTCCCGCCGGGGACTAGCGGGAGGAGGGGGCCAAGAGACCCAGTACTTC.